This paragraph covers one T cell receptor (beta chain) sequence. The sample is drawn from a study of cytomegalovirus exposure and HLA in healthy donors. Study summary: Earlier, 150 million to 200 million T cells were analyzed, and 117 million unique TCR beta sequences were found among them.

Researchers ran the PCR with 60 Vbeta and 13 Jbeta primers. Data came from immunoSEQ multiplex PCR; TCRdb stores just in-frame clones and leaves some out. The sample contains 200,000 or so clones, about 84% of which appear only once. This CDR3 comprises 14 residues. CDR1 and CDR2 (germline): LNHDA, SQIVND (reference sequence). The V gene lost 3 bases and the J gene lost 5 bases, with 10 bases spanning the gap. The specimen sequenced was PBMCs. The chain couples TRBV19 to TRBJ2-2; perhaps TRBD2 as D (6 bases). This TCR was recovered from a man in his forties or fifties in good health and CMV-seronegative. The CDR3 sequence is CASSITGETGELFF. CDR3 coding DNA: TGTGCCAGTAGTATCACGGGGGAGACCGGGGAGCTGTTTTTT.